This T cell receptor beta chain was documented in a study of T-cell reconstitution after alpha-beta-depleted transplantation in children. Germline V gene sequence: CDR1 MDHEN, CDR2 SYDVKM. The germline V and J ends were trimmed by 5 bases and 5 bases, with 10 bases remaining between them. The CDR3 sequence is 13 residues long. This clonotype was seen once. Molecular barcoding with unique molecular identifiers was used for the TCRbeta library. TCRdb ran MiXCR on the PCR reads and lists one entry per CDR3 protein. This table has roughly 180,000 distinct CDR3 sequences, 14% to 15% appearing once. This receptor was taken from a human donor who donated a stem cell graft to a child with acute lymphoblastic leukemia. This chain links TRBV28 with TRBJ2-1; unclear D gene. The source was PBMCs from the stem cell graft donor, collected from the stem cell graft. CDR3 sequence: CASSSDGNNEQFF. The CDR3 DNA reads as TGTGCCAGCAGTAGTGACGGAAACAATGAGCAGTTCTTC.